This T cell receptor (beta chain) is from a study of T cell responses to AZD1222 COVID-19 vaccine (dated by TCRdb to 2020 to 2023). Notes on the research overall: TCR sequencing covered fewer than 250 trial participants: 200 to 210 given two doses of AZD1222 and 26 given two doses of MenACWY control vaccine. Trial participants were enrolled by age into subgroups of 18-55, 56-69 and 70-plus years, and around 150, 28 and 57 TCR-sequenced participants, respectively, were included in these subgroups.

From the cysteine through the phenylalanine, the CDR3 covers 13 amino acids. CDR3 DNA is the only sequence kept; it has 39 bases, read in frame from the first base. V and J are truncated by 2 bases and 7 bases respectively, leaving an intervening sequence of 9 bases. The germline V gene specifies SGHTA as CDR1 and FQGNSA as CDR2. The meaning of the sample's time point label: about 28 days (+/-7) after the second vaccine dose. The treatment or condition tag for this specimen amounts to: meningococcal conjugate vaccine given as trial control. Vaccinee samples were obtained from the UK trials COV001 and COV002, which included a single-blind randomized controlled phase 2/3 trial of AZD1222 (ChAdOx1 nCoV-19) in healthy adults. Trial participant PBMC samples were collected at day 0 and day 28 after the second dose for TCRbeta chain sequencing. Results and caveats for the whole study, not just this receptor: After two AZD1222 doses, spike-specific TCR breadth and depth were significantly higher than at day 0 and than in MenACWY recipients. The 56-69-year group was small, and its depth increase did not reach significance, likely because of low power. Most participants were white British and females outnumbered males, and the authors suggested that clonal diversity may have been underestimated. Because no day 14 peak-response samples were available, repertoires were characterized only after the peak T cell response. The vaccine-associated CD4 TCRs covered the entire spike protein, and the dominant responses fell in regions 160-218 and 743-854. Conclusions about previously exposed vaccinees are limited because only 6 or 7 AZD1222 recipients were SARS-CoV-2 seropositive at baseline. Reportedly, almost half of the unique spike-specific TCRs recognized epitopes lying outside the regions that are mutated in the B.1.351 and B.1.1.7 variants.

In the case of this clone: Its antigen is not yet known. The sample holds no much larger clone one base away, and base qualities are not on file.

The CDR3 regions of human TCRbeta chains were subjected to immunosequencing. Processing in the source paper ran as follows. TCRs in the repertoires were compared against a reference library of SARS-CoV-2-specific TCRs that had been generated with the MIRA antigen-specificity platform. Breadth was defined as the fraction of unique TCRs that were SARS-CoV-2-associated. Depth was defined as the fraction of total T cells that were SARS-CoV-2-associated. Each spike-specific TCR was assigned to its reactive spike region and to a CD4 or CD8 class using the MIRA data. Log10-transformed breadth and depth values were compared by one-way ANOVA with Sidak's multiple comparisons tests. TCRdb carries this immuneACCESS record with in-frame sequences only. Its versions omit some clonotypes, under half of them owing to an unresolved V gene in the studies checked, with the rest unexplained. V and J calls plus clone size are reproduced from that table; the DNA served to infer D and trimming. The sample table contains under 200,000 clones; only one count was recorded for approximately 92% of them. Of the sample, less than 4% falls within the top ten clones.

The receptor's source is an adult who received the MenACWY meningococcal vaccine as a control. Source: peripheral blood, taken 28 days after the second dose of the MenACWY control vaccine. This chain is built from TRBV7-2 and TRBJ2-1, with TRBD2 perhaps the D gene, on 6 matching bases. This receptor carries the CDR3 CASSLKLANEQFF. The nucleotides read TGTGCCAGCAGCTTAAAACTAGCAAATGAGCAGTTCTTC.